This T cell receptor beta chain appears in the sequencing data of a study of T cell responses to AZD1222 COVID-19 vaccine. Germline lookup yields CDR1 LGHNA and CDR2 YNFKEQ. The CDR3 runs to 15 residues. The V end was cut by 1 base, the J end by 2 bases, with 11 bases between. Method: immunoSEQ multiplex PCR; TCRdb's copy keeps in-frame clones and lacks some. The sample has some 120,000 clones; 92% are singletons. Sequences were derived from peripheral blood, sampled 28 days after the second AZD1222 dose. The sequence was collected from an adult who received the AZD1222 COVID-19 vaccine. The genes are TRBV4-2 and TRBJ1-1; D gene unclear. CDR3 in amino acids: CASSQVREPNTEAFF. The CDR3 nucleotides read TGTGCCAGCAGCCAAGTACGGGAACCTAACACTGAAGCTTTCTTT.